This T cell receptor (beta chain) stems from a study of regulatory T cells in long-lasting Graves disease. Study context: Freshly diagnosed Graves' patients had used antithyroid drugs for under 3 months.

This clonotype occurred many times. The length of the CDR3 is 16 residues. In germline, CDR1 is SGDLS, CDR2 YYNGEE. Unmatched junction bases numbered 11, after V lost 4 bases and J lost 4 bases. Documented time point: newly diagnosed GD, antithyroid drugs for less than 3 months. TCR sequences were obtained from RNA taken from PBMCs. An endocrinology department in Xi'an, China, recruited the patients. Relying on iRepertoire HTBI primers and Arm-PCR of CDR3 regions, the team built TCR beta libraries. TCRdb analysed the multiplex PCR reads with MiXCR anew, one entry per CDR3 protein. In the table there are about 500,000 distinct CDR3 sequences, under 20% of which are singletons. This sample was also put to use in a study of T cells in Graves' hyperthyroidism and ophthalmopathy.

The sequencing here drew on peripheral blood mononuclear cells (PBMCs), taken at new diagnosis, from a patient treated with antithyroid drugs. The rearrangement joins TRBV9 to TRBJ2-3, with 8 nucleotides matching TRBD2. This receptor was identified in a man aged 40-55 years with Graves disease. This CDR3 is CASSPWGAGAPDTQYF. DNA of the CDR3: TGTGCCAGCAGCCCGTGGGGAGCGGGAGCCCCAGATACGCAGTATTTT.